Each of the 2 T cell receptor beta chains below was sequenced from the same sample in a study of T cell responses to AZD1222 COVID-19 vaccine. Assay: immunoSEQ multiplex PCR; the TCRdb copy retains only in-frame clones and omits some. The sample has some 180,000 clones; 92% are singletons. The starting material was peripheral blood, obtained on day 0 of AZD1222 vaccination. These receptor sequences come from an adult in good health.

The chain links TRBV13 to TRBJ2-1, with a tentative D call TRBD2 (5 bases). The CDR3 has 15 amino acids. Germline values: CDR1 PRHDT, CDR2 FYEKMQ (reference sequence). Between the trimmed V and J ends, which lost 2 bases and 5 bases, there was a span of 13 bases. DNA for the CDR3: TGTGCCAGCAGCTTACGAGGTCCGGGGAACAATGAGCAGTTCTTC. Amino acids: CASSLRGPGNNEQFF. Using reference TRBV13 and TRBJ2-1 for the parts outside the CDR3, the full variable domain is AAGVIQSPRHLIKEKRETATLKCYPIPRHDTVYWYQQGPGQDPQFLISFYEKMQSDKGSIPDRFSAQQFSDYHSELNMSSLELGDSALYFCASSLRGPGNNEQFFGPGTRLTVL.

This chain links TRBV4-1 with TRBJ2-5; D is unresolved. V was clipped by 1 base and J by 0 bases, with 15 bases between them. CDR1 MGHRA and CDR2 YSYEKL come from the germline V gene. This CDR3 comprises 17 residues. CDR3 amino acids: CASSQVRISTYQETQYF. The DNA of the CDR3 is TGCGCCAGCAGCCAAGTACGAATCTCGACGTACCAAGAGACCCAGTACTTC.